This T cell receptor beta chain stems from a study of blood T cell repertoires in COVID-19. About the study: Researchers got acute and convalescent COVID-19 samples from the United States, Italy and Spain. The analysed material was cDNA or gDNA that came from T cells, B-cell-depleted T cells, or PBMCs.

CDR3 size: 15 residues. The germline CDR1 and CDR2 sequences are LNHNV and YYDKDF (reference sequence). Trimming removed 3 bases at V and 0 bases at J, with 9 bases between. TCRdb's copy holds only in-frame clones and misses some; the assay was immunoSEQ multiplex PCR. This table has about 670,000 clones, about 90% appearing once. This sequence was found in a woman between 18 and 29 years old with acute or convalescent COVID-19. Input material: peripheral blood. The gene calls are TRBV15 and TRBJ1-3; maybe TRBD1 (5 bases). CDR3 loop: CATSSNTGSGNTIYF. CDR3 DNA: TGTGCCACCAGCAGTAACACAGGCTCTGGAAACACCATATATTTT.